The 27 T cell receptor beta chains in this list originate from one sample, sequenced in a study of blood T cell repertoires in COVID-19. This table comes from immunoSEQ multiplex PCR, and its TCRdb copy is limited to in-frame clones, with some not included. The table includes approximately 63,000 clones, roughly 89% detected once. The sequencing input was peripheral blood. All receptors come from a human donor in a cohort sampled during active COVID-19.

The rearrangement joins TRBV29-1 to TRBJ2-3; the D gene is possibly TRBD2 (6 bases). V lost 4 bases to trimming and J lost 1 base, with 12 bases between them. The CDR3 runs to 14 residues. Germline CDR1 reads SQVTM; CDR2 reads ANQGSEA. In nucleotides, the CDR3 is TGCAGCGTTGCCGGTGGCGGGGGCACAGATACGCAGTATTTT. Its translation: CSVAGGGGTDTQYF.

This clone was counted once. V is TRBV11-3 and J is TRBJ2-3; 7 bases agree with TRBD1. The CDR3 runs to 15 residues. Germline V gives CDR1 SGHNT, CDR2 YENEEA. The V and J ends lost 3 bases and 0 bases, in that order; junction bases with no gene match: 3. The CDR3 loop is CASSFTGASTDTQYF. The CDR3 coding sequence is TGTGCCAGCAGCTTCACAGGGGCGAGCACAGATACGCAGTATTTT.

The chain joins TRBV11-2 to TRBJ2-5, with 7 bases identical to TRBD2. From germline, CDR1 is SGHAT and CDR2 FQNNGV. The CDR3 spans 14 residues. J lost 1 base, V lost 5 bases, and 4 bases had no gene match. The CDR3 region is CASSRSGAQETQYF. Here the CDR3 DNA reads TGTGCCAGCAGCCGCAGCGGGGCCCAAGAGACCCAGTACTTC.

The V and J genes are TRBV6-5 and TRBJ1-6; the D gene is possibly TRBD1 (6 bases). The CDR3 length is 14 residues. V gave up 8 bases and J gave up 4 bases, with 12 bases separating them. Germline-derived CDR1 and CDR2 are MNHEY and SVGAGI. CDR3 sequence: CASGPRGYNSPLHF. CDR3 in DNA: TGTGCCAGCGGGCCCAGGGGATATAATTCACCCCTCCACTTT.

V is TRBV18 and J is TRBJ2-5; weak D call: TRBD1 (6 bases). The CDR3 consists of 18 residues. V was shortened by 4 bases and J by 1 base, with 22 bases between the two germline ends. CDR1 is KGHSH and CDR2 is LQKENI in the germline V gene. The CDR3 coding sequence is TGTGCCAGCTCACTAAATTCCCGAAGTTACAGGGCCCAAGAGACCCAGTACTTC. It yields the protein CASSLNSRSYRAQETQYF.

This rearrangement joins TRBV5-1 to TRBJ2-2; D remains ambiguous. The CDR3 is made up of 14 amino acids. CDR1 is SGHRS and CDR2 is YFSETQ in the germline V gene. Trimming cost V 0 bases and J 4 bases, with 7 bases left between them. For the CDR3, the DNA is TGCGCCAGCAGCTTGGGACAAACCACCGGGGAGCTGTTTTTT. This encodes CASSLGQTTGELFF.

The V and J genes are TRBV30 and TRBJ2-7; TRBD2 might be the D (6 bases). This CDR3 is 15 amino acids long. V dropped 3 bases and J dropped 0 bases, with 15 bases sitting between them. Germline loops: CDR1 GTSNPN, CDR2 SVGIG (reference sequence). As DNA, the CDR3 is TGTGCCTGGAGGTGGGACGGGAGATTCTCCTACGAGCAGTACTTC. This encodes CAWRWDGRFSYEQYF.

The chain has TRBV2 and TRBJ1-4; tentatively, D is TRBD1 (5 bases). Per germline, CDR1 SNHLY and CDR2 FYNNEI. This CDR3 contains 12 residues. Trimming took 7 bases from V and 8 from J, leaving 11 bases between them. CDR3 loop: CASNQGSEKLFF. CDR3 in DNA: TGTGCCAGCAATCAGGGAAGCGAAAAACTGTTTTTT.

The gene calls are TRBV7-9 and TRBJ2-1, with D perhaps TRBD2 (6 bases). Trimming left V 6 bases short and J 0 bases short, with 12 bases between. From germline, CDR1 is SEHNR and CDR2 FQNEAQ (reference sequence). This CDR3 is 15 amino acids long. CDR3 protein: CASRGPEGSYNEQFF. DNA for the CDR3: TGTGCCAGCAGGGGTCCGGAGGGCTCCTACAATGAGCAGTTCTTC.

V is TRBV27 and J is TRBJ1-2, with 10 nucleotides matching TRBD1. The CDR3 is made up of 14 amino acids. The V gene end was trimmed by 11 bases and the J gene end by 11 bases; junction bases not matched to a gene: 17. Germline-derived CDR1 and CDR2 are MNHEY and SMNVEV (reference sequence). DNA for the CDR3: TGTGCCGCCGGCGGCAGGGACAGGGGATTGAGGTACACCTTC. It translates to CAAGGRDRGLRYTF.

This clone appeared a few times. The chain has TRBV7-9 and TRBJ1-2, with D possibly matching TRBD1 (5 bases). Trimming took 4 bases from V and 3 from J, leaving 21 bases between them. Germline V gene lookup returns CDR1 SEHNR and CDR2 FQNEAQ (reference sequence). CDR3 length: 17 residues. The CDR3 DNA follows: TGTGCCAGCAGCTCCCATAGGGGAGGGCGACCGGACTATGGCTACACCTTC. Its translation: CASSSHRGGRPDYGYTF. Combining the CDR3 with reference TRBV7-9 and TRBJ1-2 gives the whole variable domain DTGVSQNPRHKITKRGQNVTFRCDPISEHNRLYWYRQTLGQGPEFLTYFQNEAQLEKSRLLSDRFSAERPKGSFSTLEIQRTEQGDSAMYLCASSSHRGGRPDYGYTFGSGTRLTVV.

This chain joins TRBV27 and TRBJ2-7; 8 bases fit TRBD1. The CDR3 spans 17 residues. The germline V gene encodes CDR1 MNHEY and CDR2 SMNVEV (reference sequence). The trim removed 2 bases at V and 2 bases at J, leaving 11 bases unmatched. CDR3 residues: CASSLRTGSSQPYEQYF. DNA of the CDR3: TGTGCCAGCAGTTTAAGGACAGGGTCTAGCCAACCCTACGAGCAGTACTTC.

This chain links TRBV28 with TRBJ1-4, with TRBD1 matching 8 bases. With 6 bases clipped from V and 14 bases from J, the junction kept 11 bases outside the gene matches. Looked up from germline, CDR1 is MDHEN and CDR2 is SYDVKM. The CDR3 covers 13 residues. CDR3 bases: TGTGCCAGCAGCCCTGCCTGGGACAGGTTTCTGTTTTTT. Protein: CASSPAWDRFLFF. The full variable domain, its missing parts supplied by reference TRBV28 and TRBJ1-4, is DVKVTQSSRYLVKRTGEKVFLECVQDMDHENMFWYRQDPGLGLRLIYFSYDVKMKEKGDIPEGYSVSREKKERFSLILESASTNQTSMYLCASSPAWDRFLFFGSGTQLSVL.

The gene calls are TRBV5-4 and TRBJ2-7; TRBD2 is a possible D gene (7 bases). Germline assignment: CDR1 SGHNT and CDR2 YYREEE (reference sequence). The CDR3 has 16 residues. V lost 4 bases and J lost 3, with 20 bases in between. CDR3 loop: CASSGGGGALVYEQYF. The CDR3 bases are TGTGCCAGCAGCGGGGGCGGGGGCGCATTGGTCTACGAGCAGTACTTC.

The chain carries TRBV7-2 and TRBJ1-1; TRBD1 matches 12 bases. Per the germline V gene, CDR1 is SGHTA and CDR2 is FQGNSA. This CDR3 is 14 amino acids long. The V and J ends lost 2 bases and 9 bases, in that order; junction bases with no gene match: 4. The CDR3: CASSLMGQGAKAFF. Here the CDR3 DNA reads TGTGCCAGCAGCTTAATGGGACAGGGGGCGAAAGCTTTCTTT.

The chain recombines TRBV19 with TRBJ2-7; tentative D call: TRBD2 (6 bases). CDR1 LNHDA and CDR2 SQIVND come from the germline V gene (reference sequence). CDR3 length: 17 amino acids. With 1 base removed from V and 1 base from J, the gap between germline ends came to 17 bases. Written as DNA, the CDR3 is TGTGCCAGTAGTATAGCGGCCACTAGCCTGGGGTCCTACGAGCAGTACTTC. Translated: CASSIAATSLGSYEQYF.

The chain recombines TRBV7-3 with TRBJ2-7; no firm D call. V was clipped by 2 bases and J by 5 bases, with 13 bases between them. The CDR3 runs to 14 residues. Germline CDR1 is SGHTA and CDR2 is FQGTGA. CDR3 amino acids: CASSLGYGDHEQYF. The DNA for the CDR3 is TGTGCCAGCAGCTTAGGGTACGGAGACCACGAGCAGTACTTC.

The CDR3 reads CASGLSPGLAGGPFETQYF. CDR3 DNA sequence: TGTGCTAGTGGTTTGTCCCCGGGACTAGCGGGGGGCCCTTTCGAGACCCAGTACTTC. This sequence joins TRBV12-5 and TRBJ2-5; TRBD2 agrees at 15 bases. V shed 2 bases and J 5 bases; nucleotides not matched to a gene: 12. The CDR3 runs 19 residues. Germline CDR1 and CDR2: LGHNT and FRNRAP.

The rearrangement joins TRBV20-1 to TRBJ1-5, with TRBD1 identical over 10 bases. The CDR3 extends over 17 amino acids. The V gene end was trimmed by 3 bases and the J gene end by 3 bases; junction bases not matched to a gene: 11. Germline V CDR1 and CDR2: DFQATT, SNEGSKA (reference sequence). Here the CDR3 reads CSASSDRGIALNQPQHF. In DNA, the CDR3 is TGCAGTGCTAGTTCGGACAGGGGGATTGCTCTCAATCAGCCCCAGCATTTT.

In the case of this clone: Other DNA sequences of this sample code for an identical CDR3. The chain recombines TRBV19 with TRBJ2-7; D is perhaps TRBD1 (6 bases). This CDR3 is 14 amino acids long. The V gene's germline CDR1 is LNHDA and CDR2 SQIVND (reference sequence). Trimming shortened V by 5 bases and J by 4 bases, and 15 bases separated the two germline ends. The CDR3 coding sequence is TGTGCCAGTAGTCCCGGTACAGGGCCTTACGAGCAGTACTTC. Translating it yields CASSPGTGPYEQYF. The whole variable domain, filled in from reference TRBV19 and TRBJ2-7, reads DGGITQSPKYLFRKEGQNVTLSCEQNLNHDAMYWYRQDPGQGLRLIYYSQIVNDFQKGDIAEGYSVSREKKESFPLTVTSAQKNPTAFYLCASSPGTGPYEQYFGPGTRLTVT.

This chain connects TRBV9 to TRBJ1-2; TRBD1 matches 11 bases. The CDR3 has 15 amino acids. Per the germline V gene, CDR1 is SGDLS and CDR2 is YYNGEE. The trim removed 4 bases at V and 6 bases at J, leaving 8 bases unmatched. The CDR3 DNA reads as TGTGCCAGCAGCCCTGACTGGACAGGGGGCCATGGCTACACCTTC. This codes for CASSPDWTGGHGYTF.

In its sample, this clone was seen once. This sequence joins TRBV2 and TRBJ2-3; 12 bases match TRBD2. The J segment lost 4 bases and the V segment lost 6 bases, leaving 2 bases of the junction unmatched. The CDR3 length is 14 residues. Looked up from germline, CDR1 is SNHLY and CDR2 is FYNNEI. The CDR3 DNA sequence: TGTGCCAGCAGGACTAGCGGGAGACCAGATACGCAGTATTTT. Protein sequence: CASRTSGRPDTQYF.

V usage is TRBV29-1 and J usage is TRBJ2-3; 7 positions agree with TRBD2. In germline, CDR1 is SQVTM, CDR2 ANQGSEA. This CDR3 contains 14 residues. V shed 4 bases, J shed 5 bases, and the junction held 9 bases outside the gene matches. The CDR3 protein is CSVGEGRGIDTQYF. CDR3 DNA: TGCAGCGTTGGGGAGGGGAGAGGTATAGATACGCAGTATTTT.

The CDR3 DNA reads as TGTGCCAGCAGTTTTAGACAGGGGATCAATCAGCCCCAGCATTTT. Protein sequence: CASSFRQGINQPQHF. The chain uses TRBV6-5 and TRBJ1-5; TRBD1 matches 8 bases. Germline V gene data show CDR1 as MNHEY and CDR2 as SVGAGI. With 4 bases clipped from V and 3 bases from J, the junction kept 5 bases outside the gene matches. This CDR3 spans 15 amino acids.

V and J are TRBV2 and TRBJ2-1; D gene unclear. Deletions cut 1 base from V and 0 bases from J, with 10 bases between. The V gene's germline CDR1 is SNHLY and CDR2 FYNNEI. The CDR3 is 16 amino acids. DNA for the CDR3: TGTGCCAGCAGTGAAGACGGCGGTAGCTCCTACAATGAGCAGTTCTTC. Encoded protein: CASSEDGGSSYNEQFF.

This rearrangement joins TRBV5-4 to TRBJ2-1; TRBD2 matches at 9 bases. Unmatched junction bases numbered 10, after V lost 5 bases and J lost 7 bases. The CDR3 loop spans 15 amino acids. Germline V lookup: CDR1 SGHNT, CDR2 YYREEE (reference sequence). The CDR3 DNA reads as TGTGCCAGCAGAATCCCGGGACTAGCAGGAAATGAGCAGTTCTTC. Translated: CASRIPGLAGNEQFF. The variable domain in full, completed from reference TRBV5-4 and TRBJ2-1, reads ETGVTQSPTHLIKTRGQQVTLRCSSQSGHNTVSWYQQALGQGPQFIFQYYREEENGRGNFPPRFSGLQFPNYSSELNVNALELDDSALYLCASRIPGLAGNEQFFGPGTRLTVL.

This clone was observed a handful of times. This sequence joins TRBV6-5 and TRBJ2-4, with D possibly TRBD2 on 5 matching bases. V gave up 4 bases and J gave up 7 bases, with 11 bases separating them. CDR1 and CDR2 from the germline V gene are MNHEY and SVGAGI. This CDR3 has 13 amino acids. For the CDR3, the DNA is TGTGCCAGCAGTTCCGGAGGTGGTAACATTCAGTACTTC. As protein: CASSSGGGNIQYF.